Listed here are 24 T cell receptor beta chains from one sample, sequenced in a study of read filtering for tumor transcriptome and immune sequencing. The library was built from around 0.4 ug RNA with molecular barcoded adaptors for alpha/delta and beta/gamma chains. TCRdb analysed the reads with MiXCR anew, one entry per CDR3 protein. The sample holds some 20,000 distinct CDR3 sequences, roughly a fifth seen once. Source material: a population of CD138-negative cells sorted from bone marrow. The receptors here all came from a donor aged 40 or over with multiple myeloma.

This clonotype was counted many times. The chain joins TRBV28 to TRBJ1-3; D is uncertain. In germline, CDR1 is MDHEN, CDR2 SYDVKM. Trimming removed 3 bases from V and 7 bases from J, with 19 bases in between. This CDR3 has 16 amino acids. CDR3 DNA sequence: TGTGCCAGCAGTTTCGTCGAGGCGGGGTCCGGGAACACCATATATTTT. Translated: CASSFVEAGSGNTIYF.

The chain couples TRBV4-3 to TRBJ1-4; no reliable D call. This CDR3 contains 15 residues. Germline lookup yields CDR1 LGHNA and CDR2 YSLEER. With 0 bases removed from V and 0 bases from J, the gap between germline ends came to 5 bases. The CDR3: CASSQEGTTNEKLFF. In DNA form, the CDR3 reads TGCGCCAGCAGCCAAGAGGGGACAACTAATGAAAAACTGTTTTTT.

V usage is TRBV28 and J usage is TRBJ2-1; D is undetermined. Trimming took off 10 bases at V and 5 bases at J, with 18 bases between the two ends. Germline CDR1 MDHEN, CDR2 SYDVKM. This CDR3 is 14 amino acids long. This chain's CDR3 is CATEDTSFHNEQFF. CDR3 bases: TGTGCCACCGAAGACACATCATTCCACAATGAGCAGTTCTTC.

A word on this clonotype: A junction end diverges from the germline sequence, so it may reflect a read error. The V gene is TRBV28, the J gene TRBJ2-1; D not certain. The germline gives CDR1 MDHEN, CDR2 SYDVKM. CDR3 length: 14 amino acids. CDR3 nucleotide sequence: TGTGCCTGCAGACGGCTCAGCTCCTACAATGAGCAGTTCTTC. Amino acid sequence: CACRRLSSYNEQFF.

This clonotype showed up just a few times. V usage is TRBV20-1 and J usage is TRBJ2-1; 8 bases fit TRBD1. Per germline, CDR1 DFQATT and CDR2 SNEGSKA (reference sequence). J lost 4 bases, V lost 7 bases, and 3 bases had no gene match. The CDR3 covers 12 residues. CDR3 DNA sequence: TGCAGTGGGGGACAGGTTTACAATGAGCAGTTCTTC. Amino acid sequence: CSGGQVYNEQFF.

Comments on this clonotype: This may be a read error, as it is one base from a much larger clone. The CDR3: CASGPIISGTQYF. The CDR3 nucleotides are TGTGCCAGCGGGCCCATTATAAGCGGGACCCAGTACTTC. This rearrangement joins TRBV28 to TRBJ2-5; D may be TRBD2 (5 bases). V shed 8 bases and J shed 7 bases, with 17 bases lying between them. CDR1 is MDHEN, CDR2 SYDVKM, per germline. The CDR3 has 13 residues.

V gene TRBV12-3 or TRBV12-4 combines with J gene TRBJ1-5; TRBD1 matches 7 bases. The CDR3 consists of 16 residues. Trimming at V came to 7 bases and at J to 9 bases, leaving 18 bases not matched to a gene. In DNA form, the CDR3 reads TGTGCCAGCACCAGGGCAGGGGGTGCCTCGGCCCTGCCCCAGCATTTT. It translates to CASTRAGGASALPQHF.

This clonotype showed up many times. The rearrangement uses TRBV2 and TRBJ2-1; 7 bases line up with TRBD1. This CDR3 region has 14 residues. Germline V CDR1 and CDR2: SNHLY, FYNNEI. After removal of 2 bases from V and 4 bases from J, the junction contained 2 bases not matched to a gene. The CDR3 loop is CASSEWDSYNEQFF. The CDR3 DNA follows: TGTGCCAGCAGTGAATGGGACAGTTACAATGAGCAGTTCTTC.

The V and J genes are TRBV5-1 and TRBJ2-5; a possible D gene is TRBD2 (5 bases). Germline V gene data show CDR1 as SGHRS and CDR2 as YFSETQ. The CDR3 runs to 13 residues. V shed 0 bases and J shed 5 bases, with 8 bases lying between them. The CDR3: CASSLEDWETQYF. The CDR3 region has the DNA TGCGCCAGCAGCTTGGAGGACTGGGAGACCCAGTACTTC.

There are a few counts of this clonotype. The chain links TRBV29-1 to TRBJ2-7; D possibly corresponds to TRBD2 (5 bases). V was cut by 4 bases and J by 2 bases, with 18 bases left in between. CDR3 length: 15 residues. Germline CDR1 SQVTM, CDR2 ANQGSEA. CDR3 region: CSVVVGGLVAYEQYF. CDR3 coding DNA: TGCAGCGTTGTAGTAGGCGGGTTGGTGGCCTACGAGCAGTACTTC.

This clonotype was observed at least ten times. The chain recombines TRBV12-3 or TRBV12-4 with TRBJ2-1; perhaps TRBD1 as D (5 bases). Trimming removed 2 bases from V and 7 bases from J, with 15 bases in between. The CDR3 is made up of 15 amino acids. The CDR3 reads CASSLMSVRANEQFF. CDR3 nucleotide sequence: TGTGCCAGCAGTTTAATGAGTGTCAGGGCTAATGAGCAGTTCTTC.

This clonotype has a single count. The chain couples TRBV2 to TRBJ2-5; the D gene is possibly TRBD1 (6 bases). Trimming left V 9 bases short and J 2 bases short, with 7 bases between. Germline V gives CDR1 SNHLY, CDR2 FYNNEI. CDR3 length equals 11 residues. The CDR3 DNA reads TGTGCCAGAGGACAGCAAGAGACCCAGTACTTC. This gives the protein CARGQQETQYF.

This clonotype was seen many times. CDR3 sequence (DNA): TGTGCCAGCTCCCTGGGGGCCCTAACTAATGAAAAACTGTTTTTT. This translates into CASSLGALTNEKLFF. The chain is built from TRBV12-3 or TRBV12-4 and TRBJ1-4; possible D gene TRBD1, 6 bases. The V end was cut by 8 bases, the J end by 1 base, with 14 bases between. This CDR3 region has 15 residues.

There are many counts of this clonotype. The V gene is TRBV12-5, the J gene TRBJ2-3, with 8 bases aligning to TRBD2. The length of the CDR3 is 14 residues. Trimming took 3 bases from V and 4 from J; bases not matched to a gene: 3. Germline values: CDR1 LGHNT, CDR2 FRNRAP. The CDR3 coding sequence is TGTGCTAGTGGTTTTGGACTAGCCGCAGATACGCAGTATTTT. This translates into CASGFGLAADTQYF.

This clonotype was recorded many times. The chain employs TRBV11-2 and TRBJ2-7; 9 bases are shared with TRBD1. Per the germline V gene, CDR1 is SGHAT and CDR2 is FQNNGV. With V trimmed by 1 base and J by 1 base, 2 bases remained unmatched. This CDR3 spans 15 amino acids. This CDR3 reads CASSLVGQGSYEQYF. CDR3 bases: TGTGCCAGCAGCTTAGTGGGACAGGGATCCTACGAGCAGTACTTC.

This clonotype was detected only a few times. This sequence joins TRBV30 and TRBJ2-4, with 12 nucleotides matching TRBD1. The germline V gene encodes CDR1 GTSNPN and CDR2 SVGIG (reference sequence). The CDR3 is 17 amino acids. V trimming: 4 bases; J trimming: 0 bases; junction bases outside the gene matches: 7. The CDR3 DNA is TGTGCCTGGACACGGGACAGGGGGCTTCTAGCCAAAAACATTCAGTACTTC. It encodes CAWTRDRGLLAKNIQYF.

This rearrangement joins TRBV2 to TRBJ2-7; 7 bases are a match to TRBD2. This CDR3 contains 13 residues. V gave up 8 bases and J gave up 0 bases; unmatched junction bases: 4. Germline V gene sequence: CDR1 SNHLY, CDR2 FYNNEI. CDR3 DNA: TGTGCCAGCGGGAGGGACTTCTCCTACGAGCAGTACTTC. Translation: CASGRDFSYEQYF.

This clonotype was found a few times. The CDR3 spells CASSPAGTSGKGGYEQYF. DNA of the CDR3: TGTGCCAGCAGTCCGGCCGGGACTAGCGGGAAAGGGGGCTACGAGCAGTACTTC. This rearrangement joins TRBV2 to TRBJ2-7; 13 bases map to TRBD2. Trimming took 5 bases from V and 3 from J; bases not matched to a gene: 13. The CDR3 is 18 residues long. CDR1 and CDR2 (germline): SNHLY, FYNNEI.

On this clonotype itself: This may arise from a read error, as a much more abundant clone is one base away. This chain joins TRBV6-2 or TRBV6-3 and TRBJ2-2; 8 positions match TRBD2. Per the germline V gene, CDR1 is MNHEY and CDR2 is SVGEGT. CDR3 size: 14 residues. CDR3: CASRPTSGVGGLFF. The CDR3 DNA follows: TGTGCCAGCAGACCTACTAGCGGAGTCGGGGGGCTGTTTTTT.

This clonotype was observed many times. The J gene is TRBJ2-3, the V gene TRBV29-1, with D unresolved. Trimming cost V 2 bases and J 0 bases, with 15 bases left between them. Germline V gene data show CDR1 as SQVTM and CDR2 as ANQGSEA. CDR3 length: 16 residues. The CDR3 reads CSVERAEALSTDTQYF. In nucleotides, the CDR3 is TGCAGCGTTGAACGTGCCGAAGCCCTAAGCACAGATACGCAGTATTTT.

This clonotype was seen more than once but under ten times. This may stem from a read error, because a much larger clone lies one nucleotide away. The genes are TRBV5-1 and TRBJ2-7, with D possibly being TRBD1 (6 bases). The germline gives CDR1 SGHRS, CDR2 YFSETQ. The CDR3 loop spans 12 amino acids. The CDR3, as DNA: TGCGCCAGCAGCTTGGACAGGGACGAGCGGTACTTC. Translating gives CASSLDRDERYF.

This clonotype occurred many times. The chain recombines TRBV27 with TRBJ1-1; D not certain. CDR3 length: 13 amino acids. V gave up 6 bases and J gave up 2 bases, with 10 bases separating them. Germline CDR1 MNHEY, CDR2 SMNVEV (reference sequence). The CDR3 bases are TGTGCCAGCAGCCTTACAGTTAACACTGAAGCTTTCTTT. Protein product: CASSLTVNTEAFF.

This clonotype has just a few counts. The rearrangement joins TRBV7-8 to TRBJ1-2; D uncertain. Germline lookup yields CDR1 SGHVS and CDR2 FQNEAQ. The CDR3 totals 14 residues. Trimming removed 5 bases at V and 2 bases at J, with 12 bases between. The CDR3: CASSTGSENYGYTF. The DNA of the CDR3 is TGTGCCAGCAGCACCGGGTCAGAAAACTATGGCTACACCTTC.

As for this clonotype: As the CDR3 is not closed by the conserved phenylalanine or tryptophan, this likely results from a read error. V and J are TRBV10-1 and TRBJ1-1; D perhaps matches TRBD1 (6 bases). This CDR3 is built from 14 residues. The germline V gene encodes CDR1 WNHNN and CDR2 SYGVQD (reference sequence). CDR3 region: CASSEGQRNTEAFS. DNA of the CDR3: TGCGCCAGCAGTGAGGGACAGCGAAACACTGAGGCTTTCTCT.